This TCR beta chain was documented in a study of cytomegalovirus exposure and HLA in healthy donors (dated by TCRdb to about 2017). Background on the whole study: An earlier analysis of a few hundred of the donors reported approximately 280 Gb of sequence data and 95 million to 130 million unique TCR beta sequences obtained from about 200 million T cells. About 300 gigabases of sequencing data and tens of millions of unique TCR sequences were included in an early release covering about 700 HLA-typed donors. Of the 300 to 450 genotyped donors, roughly 76% were placed in the genetic ancestry cluster associated with self-reported Caucasian donors. The study aimed to test whether cataloging public T cell receptors could reveal signatures of past pathogen exposure. The study profiled the T cell repertoires of under 850 subjects by immunosequencing and related them to cytomegalovirus serostatus. A separate validation cohort of about 110 different subjects was used in addition to the approximately 700-subject first cohort. To predict cytomegalovirus infection status, the study brought together high-throughput TCR immunosequencing, statistical association of individual TCRs with disease status, and machine learning. A later analysis re-examined previously published TCR beta repertoires from hundreds of donors and added high-resolution HLA genotyping to investigate patterns of TCR occurrence. The later analysis used no new phenotypic data to find candidate immune exposures, relying instead on TCR beta sequences and their occurrence across donors. An earlier analysis of 500 to 650 of the donors applied high-throughput TCR beta sequencing to assess whether each TCR beta V gene segment acted as functional or pseudogenic. Donor age, sex, ethnicity and CMV serostatus were collected together with the repertoire data. A later genetic analysis used genome-wide SNP genotypes for about three fifths of the 666 donors, treating that subset as a discovery cohort. Every repertoire in the discovery cohort had been generated on one and the same sequencing platform. HLA typing included class I and class II loci at four-digit resolution. The number of typed donors differed by locus: about 620-630 for A, B, C, DRB1 and DQB1; some 540 for DQA1; around 580 for DPA1; and about 470 for DPB1. A handful of DR-DQ haplotypes were handled as single units for association and clustering because linkage in the cohort was strong. On average, around 240,000 unique TCR beta nucleotide sequences were sequenced per donor among some 420 genotyped donors of the cohort, with about 17% of those sequences being non-productive. What the research found in general, with its limitations: V-gene and J-gene trimming of TCR beta chains was associated with a missense DCLRE1C variant in a later genetic analysis, and the association was replicated in an independent cohort. Sequencing depth was assumed to be roughly uniform across donors in the presence/absence analyses, though that assumption may not hold. The authors suggested that the approach could potentially be generalized to other disease states and immunological phenotypes. In this cohort, only TCR beta chains were sequenced, and detectable features were limited by the absence of alpha or paired-chain data. In the study, approximately 160 TCR beta chains were listed as associated with cytomegalovirus. Roughly 17 rarely observed V segments, including chromosome 9 orphons, were excluded from the earlier analysis of approximately 600 of the donors because counts were too low. According to a later analysis, parvovirus B19, influenza, CMV and Epstein-Barr virus appeared linked to several top co-occurrence clusters. At a false discovery rate of 0.05, a later analysis linked around 17,000 TCR beta sequences to specific HLA alleles. In vitro tests confirmed that a few of the cytomegalovirus-associated TCR beta chains recognize cytomegalovirus antigens. The only immune exposure information available for the cohort was CMV serostatus. A further reported finding was that TCR beta sequences accurately predicted the HLA-A and HLA-B alleles for most subjects in the first cohort. In an earlier analysis of about 600 of the donors, most TCR beta V segments appeared in productive rearrangements about 87% or about 30% of the time, broadly matching IMGT annotations. A later genetic analysis reported fewer N-insertions in productive TCRs among donors in an Asian-associated ancestry cluster than the roughly 700-donor mean. A later analysis found that most CMV-associated TCR beta chains appeared HLA-restricted, with HLA associations seemingly driven largely by CMV exposure. Cytomegalovirus status was reported to be diagnosed by the classifier with high specificity and sensitivity in both the original and validation cohorts. According to a later analysis, TCR association rates differed among HLA loci, with DRB1 alleles showing the most associated TCRs and HLA-C alleles showing the fewest. HLA typing was unavailable for some donors at each locus, so association tests used only the typed subset. When HLA alleles, especially DR and DQ, strongly co-occurred, TCR associations were difficult to assign to individual alleles. Some IMGT-functional V segments, including TRBV6-2 and TRBV6-3, could not be distinguished by the 87-base-pair reads and were therefore excluded. Compared with equally common non-associated chains, HLA-associated TCR beta chains in a later analysis were more clonally expanded and had lower generation probabilities. Linkage disequilibrium might explain the correlated functional status among segregating V segments, but an unknown experimental factor could not be excluded. Across donors, most TCR sequences were observed very rarely, whereas some public TCRs were present in many individuals. A group of highly shared sequence variants was considered likely to be a technical artifact of the sequencing pipeline.

The library was obtained by the immunoSEQ multiplex PCR assay. For the multiplex PCR, a mixture combining 60 forward primers for TCR Vbeta segments and 13 reverse primers for TCR Jbeta segments was used. The CDR3 region of rearranged TCR beta genes was amplified from genomic DNA with a multiplex PCR assay. The Illumina HiSeq System was used to sequence the amplified TCR beta libraries as 87-base-pair reads. Per the authors' processing: Across the roughly 670 repertoires, a later analysis counted tens of millions of unique TCR beta chains, roughly 11 million of which were shared by at least two donors. Raw reads were error-corrected and collapsed into unique sequences by a nearest-neighbor algorithm in which closely related sequences were merged to remove PCR and sequencing errors. To assign V, D and J gene segments, CDR3 sequences were aligned to IMGT reference sequences. Each retained sequence needed at least a six-nucleotide match to both a V gene segment and a J gene segment. A rearrangement was called productive if the CDR3 had no stop codons and remained in frame with V and J, and every other rearrangement was called non-productive. CDR3 was defined according to IMGT convention as the region running from the second conserved V-encoded cysteine to the conserved J-encoded phenylalanine. In an earlier analysis of 550 to 650 of the donors, sequences lacking an unambiguous match to a single V gene segment were excluded. In an earlier analysis of approximately 500 of the donors, a V segment was called functional when productive rearrangements were above 56.7%, and segregating when the standard deviation between donors exceeded 5%. A statistical classification framework was built for diagnosing cytomegalovirus status from the catalog of TCR beta chain sequences. In a later analysis, V and J genes were assigned by comparing TCR nucleotide sequences against IMGT/GENE-DB human TR gene sequences. A later analysis assigned CDR3 sequences and most-parsimonious VDJ recombination scenarios with the TCRdist pipeline. In a later analysis, each TCR beta chain was defined by its CDR3 amino acid sequence together with its V-gene family, and reads lacking a unique V-gene family were excluded. A later analysis removed several hundred highly shared, low-generation-probability nucleotide sequences to deal with suspected cross-contamination and a sequencing artifact. In a later analysis, a clonal expansion index for each public chain was calculated from normalized within-repertoire ranks of inferred template counts. A later analysis computed generation probabilities with a VDJ recombination model fitted to out-of-frame rearrangements, and checked the results against IGoR. In a later analysis, TCR-TCR, TCR-HLA and TCR-CMV co-occurrence was scored with hypergeometric tests, and a repertoire-size bias correction was applied to TCR pairs. A later analysis estimated false discovery rates by permuting HLA or CMV assignments 20 times. In a later analysis, co-occurring TCRs were grouped using DBSCAN, with TCRdist sequence similarity added in when clustering inside HLA-allele-positive subsets. Co-occurrence clustering excluded repertoires with fewer than 30,000 or more than 120,000 public chains, plus five with anomalous nucleotide sharing. TCRdb took over this immuneACCESS table, retaining in-frame rearrangements with V and J assigned. Such tables are incomplete; in checked studies, under half of the missing clones stem from an unresolved V gene, and the remainder is unexplained. V and J calls and clone size follow that table, whereas D and trimming were derived from the DNA. The sample contains around 110,000 clones, around 70% of them found a single time. The ten largest make up approximately 0.74% of the sample.

The cohort was made up of about 670 healthy bone marrow donors. Cohort members were all nominally healthy when sampled, although unrecorded immune exposures were likely present. The donor was CMV seronegative and was included in the group of over 300 seronegative cohort members. A peripheral blood sample was provided by each donor, and peripheral blood mononuclear cells were used for TCR beta sequencing. Genomic DNA was extracted from the blood cell samples with the Qiagen DNeasy Blood Extraction Kit. As concerns this clone: The antigen it recognizes is unknown. Per-base quality was not reported, and no clone a single base away is much larger than it.

CDR1 is given as MGHRA and CDR2 as YSYEKL, both from the germline V gene. The CDR3 spans 16 residues, from the cysteine through the phenylalanine. Here the CDR3 DNA is all that survives: 48 bases in frame from base 1. After removal of 3 bases from V and 6 bases from J, the junction retains 11 bases not matched to a gene. This chain joins TRBV4-1 to TRBJ2-4, and 7 junction bases match TRBD2. This TCR derives from a boy between 5 and 17 years old in good health and CMV-seronegative. The sample consisted of PBMCs. The nucleotide sequence reads as follows: TGCGCCAGCAGCCACGGAGGGAGGGAGGATGGAAACATTCAGTACTTC. This encodes CASSHGGREDGNIQYF.